The 30 T cell receptor beta chains in this list originate from one sample, sequenced in a study of cytomegalovirus exposure and HLA in healthy donors. 60 Vbeta and 13 Jbeta primers were used in PCR. The table came from immunoSEQ multiplex PCR; TCRdb's copy has only in-frame clones and leaves some out. The sample has under 200,000 clones, around four fifths seen once. The sequencing sample was made of PBMCs. The receptor set was obtained from a woman aged 18-29 years in good health and CMV-seronegative.

The chain has TRBV28 and TRBJ2-7, with unresolved D. The germline V gene encodes CDR1 MDHEN and CDR2 SYDVKM. Deletions cut 3 bases from V and 6 bases from J, with 12 bases between. This CDR3 comprises 13 residues. Here the CDR3 reads CASSFQVTSEQYF. CDR3 nucleotides: TGTGCCAGCAGTTTTCAGGTAACCTCCGAGCAGTACTTC.

The chain is built from TRBV29-1 and TRBJ1-5; no clear D. V was clipped by 4 bases and J by 0 bases, with 10 bases between them. The CDR3 runs 14 residues. Germline V gene data show CDR1 as SQVTM and CDR2 as ANQGSEA. The CDR3 loop reads CSVATQHSNQPQHF. The CDR3 region has the DNA TGCAGCGTTGCAACCCAACATAGCAATCAGCCCCAGCATTTT.

The chain joins TRBV4-1 to TRBJ1-1; no clear D gene. The CDR3 extends over 14 amino acids. Trimming removed 0 bases at V and 7 bases at J, with 12 bases between. CDR1 and CDR2 (germline): MGHRA, YSYEKL. CDR3 nucleotides: TGCGCCAGCAGCCAAGACGTGGTAGCGGATGAAGCTTTCTTT. This gives the protein CASSQDVVADEAFF.

This clone was recorded once. The chain couples TRBV11-2 to TRBJ1-4, with a possible D match to TRBD1 (5 bases). Germline V gene data show CDR1 as SGHAT and CDR2 as FQNNGV. V was trimmed by 0 bases and J by 7 bases, leaving 9 bases between them. This CDR3 spans 14 amino acids. CDR3 sequence reads: CASSLDRGGEKLFF. CDR3 nucleotides: TGTGCCAGCAGCTTAGATCGGGGGGGTGAAAAACTGTTTTTT.

The rearrangement joins TRBV15 to TRBJ1-1, with D unclear. From germline, CDR1 is LNHNV and CDR2 YYDKDF (reference sequence). This CDR3 region has 18 residues. Between the trimmed V and J ends, which lost 1 base and 0 bases, there was a span of 18 bases. CDR3: CATSRGGIFRGMNTEAFF. Here the CDR3 DNA reads TGTGCCACCAGCAGAGGCGGGATTTTTCGGGGAATGAACACTGAAGCTTTCTTT. Full variable domain (remainder filled in from reference TRBV15 and TRBJ1-1): DAMVIQNPRYQVTQFGKPVTLSCSQTLNHNVMYWYQQKSSQAPKLLFHYYDKDFNNEADTPDNFQSRRPNTSFCFLDIRSPGLGDTAMYLCATSRGGIFRGMNTEAFFGQGTRLTVV.

There are a few counts of this clone. The gene calls are TRBV7-9 and TRBJ2-1; TRBD2 matches at 11 bases. CDR1 is SEHNR and CDR2 is FQNEAQ in the germline V gene (reference sequence). The trim removed 7 bases at V and 4 bases at J, leaving 9 bases unmatched. This CDR3 spans 16 amino acids. The CDR3 DNA reads as TGTGCCAGCATAAAAATTAGCGGGGGGGCGTACAATGAGCAGTTCTTC. Translation: CASIKISGGAYNEQFF.

A few counts support this clone. The same CDR3 can be traced to other DNA sequences in this sample. This chain links TRBV2 with TRBJ2-7, with TRBD1 identical over 7 bases. CDR3 length equals 14 residues. Germline V CDR1 and CDR2: SNHLY, FYNNEI. J lost 1 base, V lost 2 bases, and 2 bases had no gene match. The CDR3 nucleotides are TGTGCCAGCAGTGAACAGGGGGAGTCCTACGAGCAGTACTTC. This codes for CASSEQGESYEQYF. Supplemented by reference TRBV2 and TRBJ2-7, the full variable domain reads EPEVTQTPSHQVTQMGQEVILRCVPISNHLYFYWYRQILGQKVEFLVSFYNNEISEKSEIFDDQFSVERPDGSNFTLKIRSTKLEDSAMYFCASSEQGESYEQYFGPGTRLTVT.

The chain couples TRBV4-1 to TRBJ1-3, with 8 bases identical to TRBD1. The V segment lost 1 base and the J segment 0 bases; nucleotides outside the gene matches: 2. The CDR3 totals 16 residues. Germline CDR1 reads MGHRA; CDR2 reads YSYEKL. Here the CDR3 reads CASSQGDRHSGNTIYF. Here the CDR3 DNA reads TGCGCCAGCAGCCAAGGGGACAGGCACTCTGGAAACACCATATATTTT.

V gene TRBV6-5 combines with J gene TRBJ1-5; 7 nucleotides agree with TRBD1. V gave up 7 bases and J gave up 0 bases; unmatched junction bases: 6. The CDR3 covers 15 residues. Looked up from germline, CDR1 is MNHEY and CDR2 is SVGAGI. Written as DNA, the CDR3 is TGTGCCAGCAAACGGGACAGTTATAGCAATCAGCCCCAGCATTTT. It specifies CASKRDSYSNQPQHF.

This sequence joins TRBV4-1 and TRBJ2-2; possible D gene TRBD2, 5 bases. The V end was cut by 1 base, the J end by 3 bases, with 9 bases between. This CDR3 region has 15 residues. Germline V gene sequence: CDR1 MGHRA, CDR2 YSYEKL. CDR3 protein: CASSQGTSHTGELFF. DNA for the CDR3: TGCGCCAGCAGCCAAGGGACTTCACACACCGGGGAGCTGTTTTTT.

This chain joins TRBV28 and TRBJ2-5; a possible D gene is TRBD2 (5 bases). The DNA end is a closer match to TRBJ2-7, so the J assignment may be wrong. The CDR3 consists of 14 residues. The germline CDR1 and CDR2 sequences are MDHEN and SYDVKM. As DNA, the CDR3 is TGTGCCAGCAGTCTGCCGTGGGCGGGTAACGAGCAGTACTTC. Translated, it gives CASSLPWAGNEQYF.

The rearrangement joins TRBV11-2 to TRBJ2-7, with 10 positions matching TRBD2. CDR1 is SGHAT and CDR2 is FQNNGV in the germline V gene. V trimming: 2 bases; J trimming: 6 bases; junction bases outside the gene matches: 7. The CDR3 is made up of 15 amino acids. CDR3 amino acids: CASSLILAGVREQYF. CDR3 bases: TGTGCCAGCAGCTTAATCCTAGCGGGAGTTCGCGAGCAGTACTTC.

V and J are TRBV30 and TRBJ2-3; 12 bases map to TRBD2. J was trimmed by 2 bases and V by 1 base; bases with no gene match: 10. Germline V gene lookup returns CDR1 GTSNPN and CDR2 SVGIG (reference sequence). The CDR3 totals 18 residues. The CDR3 protein is CAWSAPARLAGVTDTQYF. The CDR3 DNA sequence: TGTGCCTGGAGTGCACCAGCACGACTAGCGGGAGTCACAGATACGCAGTATTTT.

The V gene is TRBV28, the J gene TRBJ2-7, with D possibly being TRBD1 (7 bases). The germline CDR1 and CDR2 sequences are MDHEN and SYDVKM. The CDR3 has 15 amino acids. Trimming removed 5 bases at V and 2 bases at J, with 16 bases between. The CDR3 is CASSQGGSRTYEQYF. DNA of the CDR3: TGTGCCAGCAGTCAGGGGGGTTCCCGAACCTACGAGCAGTACTTC.

The gene calls are TRBV18 and TRBJ2-1, with 10 bases aligning to TRBD2. V lost 3 bases, J lost 1 base, and 9 bases stayed unmatched. Germline V gene sequence: CDR1 KGHSH, CDR2 LQKENI. CDR3 length: 18 amino acids. The CDR3 nucleotides read TGTGCCAGCTCACCCCAAAGAATAGCGGGGGGATCCTACAATGAGCAGTTCTTC. Its translation is CASSPQRIAGGSYNEQFF.

V gene TRBV28 combines with J gene TRBJ2-7; the match to TRBD1 covers 7 bases. V shed 6 bases and J 3 bases; nucleotides not matched to a gene: 17. CDR3 length: 17 residues. Germline CDR1 and CDR2: MDHEN and SYDVKM. The CDR3 region is CASSPPLTGLGDYEQYF. CDR3 nucleotides: TGTGCCAGCAGCCCTCCCCTGACAGGGCTGGGTGACTACGAGCAGTACTTC.

The V gene is TRBV11-3, the J gene TRBJ2-1; D call uncertain. The germline V and J ends were trimmed by 5 bases and 3 bases, with 2 bases remaining between them. Germline assignment: CDR1 SGHNT and CDR2 YENEEA. The CDR3 loop spans 11 amino acids. CDR3 region: CASSRYNEQFF. CDR3 DNA: TGTGCCAGCAGCCGCTACAATGAGCAGTTCTTC.

The V and J genes are TRBV27 and TRBJ2-2; no definite D call. Germline V gives CDR1 MNHEY, CDR2 SMNVEV (reference sequence). The CDR3 runs 13 residues. Trimming stripped 5 bases from V and 5 bases from J, with 9 bases between. CDR3 nucleotide sequence: TGTGCCAGCAGTAACTCCGGGACCGGGGAGCTGTTTTTT. Its protein is CASSNSGTGELFF.

The J gene is TRBJ2-5, the V gene TRBV5-1; possibly TRBD2 for D (6 bases). Deletions cut 3 bases from V and 2 bases from J, with 11 bases between. CDR1 SGHRS and CDR2 YFSETQ come from the germline V gene. This CDR3 contains 14 residues. CDR3 sequence reads: CASSYQAGQETQYF. Here the CDR3 DNA reads TGCGCCAGCAGCTATCAAGCGGGTCAAGAGACCCAGTACTTC.

V and J are TRBV12-5 and TRBJ1-1; 8 bases line up with TRBD1. J was trimmed by 3 bases and V by 5 bases; bases with no gene match: 8. The V gene's germline CDR1 is LGHNT and CDR2 FRNRAP. The CDR3 runs to 15 residues. The CDR3 DNA sequence: TGTGCTAGTGGTCCCGGACAGGGTGGGTACACTGAAGCTTTCTTT. Protein: CASGPGQGGYTEAFF.

The chain recombines TRBV6-1 with TRBJ2-7, with 7 bases identical to TRBD2. CDR3 length: 13 residues. Germline trimming cut 7 bases from V and 6 bases from J; bases unmatched to any gene: 9. CDR1 and CDR2 (germline): MNHNS, SASEGT. The CDR3 here is CASTQRDEGEQYF. DNA for the CDR3: TGTGCCAGCACCCAGCGGGATGAAGGCGAGCAGTACTTC.

This clone is a singleton in its sample. J is TRBJ1-4 and V is TRBV6-1; weak D call: TRBD1 (5 bases). Trimming removed 0 bases at V and 7 bases at J, with 21 bases between. CDR1 is MNHNS, CDR2 SASEGT, per germline. The CDR3 has 18 amino acids. The CDR3 DNA is TGTGCCAGCAGTGAAGCGGGGGGGACGGCCCTGGTCTTTGAAAAACTGTTTTTT. Amino acid sequence: CASSEAGGTALVFEKLFF.

The chain uses TRBV10-3 and TRBJ2-3, with no clear D. The V end lost 2 bases, the J end lost 6 bases, and 15 bases lay between the germline ends. This CDR3 spans 15 amino acids. Germline values: CDR1 ENHRY, CDR2 SYGVKD. CDR3 in amino acids: CAISEDGEIHDTQYF. In DNA, the CDR3 is TGTGCCATCAGTGAGGACGGAGAGATCCACGATACGCAGTATTTT.

The rearrangement uses TRBV4-1 and TRBJ2-7, with D possibly matching TRBD1 (6 bases). V shed 1 base and J shed 3 bases, with 13 bases lying between them. Looked up from germline, CDR1 is MGHRA and CDR2 is YSYEKL. This CDR3 region has 15 residues. Here the CDR3 DNA reads TGCGCCAGCAGCCAAGTCCCACAGGGTAGCTACGAGCAGTACTTC. Its translation: CASSQVPQGSYEQYF.

The genes are TRBV5-4 and TRBJ1-2, with TRBD1 matching 9 bases. Germline V lookup: CDR1 SGHNT, CDR2 YYREEE (reference sequence). The J segment lost 4 bases and the V segment lost 0 bases, leaving 4 bases of the junction unmatched. The CDR3 runs 15 residues. This CDR3 is CASSLGTGQGYGYTF. CDR3 nucleotides: TGTGCCAGCAGCTTGGGGACGGGACAGGGCTATGGCTACACCTTC.

The chain employs TRBV20-1 and TRBJ1-2; D gene uncertain. CDR3 length: 10 residues. Germline V gene sequence: CDR1 DFQATT, CDR2 SNEGSKA (reference sequence). Between the trimmed V and J ends, which lost 5 bases and 8 bases, there was a span of 9 bases. The CDR3: CSADPGGYTF. The CDR3 nucleotides read TGCAGTGCTGATCCCGGGGGCTACACCTTC.

The CDR3 DNA reads as TGTGCCAGCAGTCCAGGGCGGGAGGACACTGAAGCTTTCTTT. Translated: CASSPGREDTEAFF. J is TRBJ1-1 and V is TRBV6-7; possible D gene TRBD1, 5 bases. TRBV6-7 carries the ORF label, with uncertain function. The CDR3 totals 14 residues. Trimming stripped 5 bases from V and 3 bases from J, with 13 bases between.

This clone was seen a few times. The chain combines TRBV5-4 with TRBJ1-1; TRBD1 is a possible D gene (5 bases). Germline V lookup: CDR1 SGHNT, CDR2 YYREEE (reference sequence). The CDR3 length is 12 residues. V lost 4 bases and J 3 bases, leaving 7 bases between the germline ends. The CDR3 nucleotides are TGTGCCAGCAGCCTGACAGACACTGAAGCTTTCTTT. Translating it yields CASSLTDTEAFF.

The chain employs TRBV19 and TRBJ2-2, with 8 bases that match TRBD1. V trimming: 5 bases; J trimming: 7 bases; junction bases outside the gene matches: 6. This CDR3 comprises 14 residues. Germline-derived CDR1 and CDR2 are LNHDA and SQIVND (reference sequence). CDR3 protein: CASSYQGAGGELFF. The CDR3 nucleotides are TGTGCCAGTAGTTATCAGGGGGCGGGCGGGGAGCTGTTTTTT.

The chain has TRBV18 and TRBJ2-3; D might be TRBD1 (5 bases). The CDR3 contains 15 residues. Trimming pared 2 bases from V and 0 bases from J, leaving 9 bases between. The germline CDR1 and CDR2 sequences are KGHSH and LQKENI. The CDR3 region is CASSPRGLSTDTQYF. The CDR3 coding sequence is TGTGCCAGCTCACCAAGGGGTCTGAGCACAGATACGCAGTATTTT.